Below are 7 T cell receptor beta chains sequenced from a single sample in a study of regulatory T cells in long-lasting Graves disease. The time point: newly diagnosed GD, antithyroid drugs for less than 3 months. PBMCs provided the RNA from which the TCR library was made. Arm-PCR of CDR3 regions and iRepertoire HTBI primers were used to build TCR beta libraries. Each CDR3 protein gets one entry after TCRdb re-called the multiplex PCR reads with MiXCR. The sample has 500,000 to 700,000 distinct CDR3 sequences, 16% seen once. These records were also assigned to another study, of T cells in Graves' hyperthyroidism and ophthalmopathy.

The sample was peripheral blood mononuclear cells (PBMCs), taken at new diagnosis, from a patient treated with antithyroid drugs. Source of these receptors: a woman aged 25 to 39 with Graves disease.

This clonotype was counted many times. The rearrangement links TRBV6-5 to TRBJ2-5; D might be TRBD2 (6 bases). The germline V gene encodes CDR1 MNHEY and CDR2 SVGAGI. The CDR3 runs to 16 residues. V lost 0 bases and J 5 bases, leaving 16 bases between the germline ends. This CDR3 is CASSYSGLDNSETQYF. CDR3 nucleotides: TGTGCCAGCAGTTACTCGGGACTCGATAACTCGGAGACCCAGTACTTC.

There are many counts of this clonotype. CDR3 region: CSVEDRAGTNTEAFF. As DNA, the CDR3 is TGCAGCGTTGAAGATAGGGCAGGAACAAACACTGAAGCTTTCTTT. The V call is TRBV29-1, the J call TRBJ1-1; no reliable D call. CDR1 is SQVTM, CDR2 ANQGSEA, per germline. Deletions cut 0 bases from V and 2 bases from J, with 13 bases between. The CDR3 sequence is 15 residues long.

This clonotype was counted many times. This CDR3 reads CASSTDRQKAEAFF. The DNA for the CDR3 is TGTGCCAGCAGCACAGACAGGCAGAAGGCTGAAGCTTTCTTT. The chain uses TRBV7-3 and TRBJ1-1; D possibly corresponds to TRBD1 (6 bases). Germline V lookup: CDR1 SGHTA, CDR2 FQGTGA. V lost 5 bases and J 6 bases, leaving 16 bases between the germline ends. This CDR3 spans 14 amino acids.

This clonotype was observed at least ten times. The chain combines TRBV5-1 with TRBJ1-1, with D perhaps TRBD1 (5 bases). The germline V gene has CDR1 SGHRS and CDR2 YFSETQ. The V and J ends lost 1 base and 0 bases respectively, with 10 bases between them. The CDR3 consists of 15 residues. The CDR3, as DNA: TGCGCCAGCAGCTTGACGGGACTCTTGAACACTGAAGCTTTCTTT. Amino acid sequence: CASSLTGLLNTEAFF.

This clonotype has more than one count but fewer than ten. The chain joins TRBV19 to TRBJ2-3; D is perhaps TRBD2 (5 bases). This CDR3 contains 14 residues. Germline CDR1 reads LNHDA; CDR2 reads SQIVND (reference sequence). Trimming left V 2 bases short and J 2 bases short, with 8 bases between. The CDR3 loop reads CASSISSITDTQYF. The CDR3 coding sequence is TGTGCCAGTAGTATATCTAGCATCACAGATACGCAGTATTTT.

This clonotype was counted at least ten times. This chain links TRBV6-1 with TRBJ2-1; a weak D match, TRBD2 (6 bases). This CDR3 has 13 amino acids. Germline CDR1 reads MNHNS; CDR2 reads SASEGT. The V end was cut by 6 bases, the J end by 3 bases, with 9 bases between. The CDR3 DNA is TGTGCCAGCAGGACTAGGCACTACAATGAGCAGTTCTTC. Encoded protein: CASRTRHYNEQFF.

Ten or more counts support this clonotype. The chain joins TRBV7-2 to TRBJ2-5; 11 bases fit TRBD1. There are 16 residues in the CDR3. Germline V gene data show CDR1 as SGHTA and CDR2 as FQGNSA. Trimming at V came to 5 bases and at J to 5 bases, leaving 10 bases not matched to a gene. The CDR3 here is CASSEPRDRGVETQYF. The CDR3 bases are TGTGCCAGCAGCGAACCGCGGGACAGGGGGGTTGAGACCCAGTACTTC.